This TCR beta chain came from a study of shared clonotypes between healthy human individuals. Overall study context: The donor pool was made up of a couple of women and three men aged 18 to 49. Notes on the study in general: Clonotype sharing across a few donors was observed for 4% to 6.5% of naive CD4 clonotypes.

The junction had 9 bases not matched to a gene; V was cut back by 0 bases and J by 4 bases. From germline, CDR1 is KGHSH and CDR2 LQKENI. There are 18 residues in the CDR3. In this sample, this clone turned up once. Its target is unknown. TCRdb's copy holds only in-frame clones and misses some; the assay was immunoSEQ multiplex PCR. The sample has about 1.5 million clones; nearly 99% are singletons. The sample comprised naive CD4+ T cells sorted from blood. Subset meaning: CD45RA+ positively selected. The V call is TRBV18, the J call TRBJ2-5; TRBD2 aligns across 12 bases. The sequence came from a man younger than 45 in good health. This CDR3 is CASSPPAPLAGGGETQYF. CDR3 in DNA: TGTGCCAGCTCACCACCCGCCCCTCTAGCGGGAGGGGGAGAGACCCAGTACTTC.